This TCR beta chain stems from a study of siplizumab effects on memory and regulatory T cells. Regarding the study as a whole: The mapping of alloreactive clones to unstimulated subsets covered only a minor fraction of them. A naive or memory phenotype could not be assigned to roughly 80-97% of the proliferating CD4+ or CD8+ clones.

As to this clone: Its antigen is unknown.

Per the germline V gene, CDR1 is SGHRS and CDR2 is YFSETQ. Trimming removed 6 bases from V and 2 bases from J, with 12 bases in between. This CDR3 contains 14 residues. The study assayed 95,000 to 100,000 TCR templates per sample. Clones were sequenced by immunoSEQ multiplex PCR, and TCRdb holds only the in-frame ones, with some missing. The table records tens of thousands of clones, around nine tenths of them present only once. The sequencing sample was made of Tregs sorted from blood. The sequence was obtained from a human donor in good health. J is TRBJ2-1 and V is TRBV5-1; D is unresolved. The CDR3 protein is CASKPEVTYNEQFF. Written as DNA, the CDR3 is TGCGCCAGCAAACCCGAGGTTACCTACAATGAGCAGTTCTTC.